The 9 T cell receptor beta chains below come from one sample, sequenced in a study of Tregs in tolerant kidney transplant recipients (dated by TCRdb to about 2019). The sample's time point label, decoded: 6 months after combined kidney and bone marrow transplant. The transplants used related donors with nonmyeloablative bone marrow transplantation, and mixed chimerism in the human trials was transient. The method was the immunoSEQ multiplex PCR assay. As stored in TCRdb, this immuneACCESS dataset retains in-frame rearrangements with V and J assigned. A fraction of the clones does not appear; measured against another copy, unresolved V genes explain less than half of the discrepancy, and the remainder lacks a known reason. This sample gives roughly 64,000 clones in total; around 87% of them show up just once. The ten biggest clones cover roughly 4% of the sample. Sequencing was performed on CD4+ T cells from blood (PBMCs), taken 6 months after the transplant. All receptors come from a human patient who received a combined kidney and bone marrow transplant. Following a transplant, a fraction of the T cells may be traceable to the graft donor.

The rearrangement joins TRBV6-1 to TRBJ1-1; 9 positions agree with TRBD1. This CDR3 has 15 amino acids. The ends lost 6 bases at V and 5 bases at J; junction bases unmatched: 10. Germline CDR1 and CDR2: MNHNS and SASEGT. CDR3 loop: CASRVPGQGRTEAFF. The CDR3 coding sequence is TGTGCCAGCAGAGTACCGGGACAGGGTAGAACTGAAGCTTTCTTT.

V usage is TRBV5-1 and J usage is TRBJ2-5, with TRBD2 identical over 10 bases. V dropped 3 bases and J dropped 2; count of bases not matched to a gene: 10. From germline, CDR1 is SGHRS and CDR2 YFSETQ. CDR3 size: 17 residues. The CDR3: CASSSGWSGGAQETQYF. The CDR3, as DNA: TGCGCCAGCAGCTCCGGGTGGAGCGGGGGGGCTCAAGAGACCCAGTACTTC.

The CDR3 DNA is TGTGCCAGCAGCTTAGGCGGGAGCGGCACAGATACGCAGTATTTT. This codes for CASSLGGSGTDTQYF. The rearrangement uses TRBV7-2 and TRBJ2-3; 7 positions agree with TRBD2. Germline V gene data show CDR1 as SGHTA and CDR2 as FQGNSA. V lost 1 base to trimming and J lost 1 base; unmatched junction nucleotides: 2. This CDR3 spans 15 amino acids.

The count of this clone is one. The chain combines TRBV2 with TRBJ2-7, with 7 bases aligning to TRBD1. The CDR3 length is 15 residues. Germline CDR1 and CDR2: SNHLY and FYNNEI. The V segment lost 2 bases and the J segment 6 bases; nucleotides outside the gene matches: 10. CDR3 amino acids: CASSERPSRDSEQYF. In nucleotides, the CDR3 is TGTGCCAGCAGTGAACGGCCATCCCGGGACAGCGAGCAGTACTTC. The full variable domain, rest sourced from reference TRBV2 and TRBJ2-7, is EPEVTQTPSHQVTQMGQEVILRCVPISNHLYFYWYRQILGQKVEFLVSFYNNEISEKSEIFDDQFSVERPDGSNFTLKIRSTKLEDSAMYFCASSERPSRDSEQYFGPGTRLTVT.

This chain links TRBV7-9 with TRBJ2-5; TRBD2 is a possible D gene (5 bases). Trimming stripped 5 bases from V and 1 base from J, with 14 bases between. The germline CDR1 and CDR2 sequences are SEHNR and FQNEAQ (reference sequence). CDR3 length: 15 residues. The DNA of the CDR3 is TGTGCCAGCAGCCCCGACGGGAATCCCCAAGAGACCCAGTACTTC. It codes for CASSPDGNPQETQYF.

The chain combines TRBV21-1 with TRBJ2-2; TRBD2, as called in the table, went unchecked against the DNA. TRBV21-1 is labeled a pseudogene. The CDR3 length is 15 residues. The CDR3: CASSWGEDCTGELFF. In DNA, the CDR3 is TGTGCCAGCAGCTGGGGAGAGGACTGCACCGGGGAGCTGTTTTTT.

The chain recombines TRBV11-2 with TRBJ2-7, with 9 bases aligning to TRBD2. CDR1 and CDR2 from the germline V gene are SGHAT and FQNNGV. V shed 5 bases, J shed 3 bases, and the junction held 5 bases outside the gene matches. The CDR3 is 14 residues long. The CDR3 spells CASSDIAGVYEQYF. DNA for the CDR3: TGTGCCAGCAGCGACATAGCGGGAGTCTACGAGCAGTACTTC.

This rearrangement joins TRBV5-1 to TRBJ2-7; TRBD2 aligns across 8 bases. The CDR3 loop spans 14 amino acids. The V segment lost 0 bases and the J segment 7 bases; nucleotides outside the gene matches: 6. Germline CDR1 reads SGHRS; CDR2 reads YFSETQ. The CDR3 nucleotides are TGCGCCAGCAGCTTGGCAAGCGGGGGAGGTGAGCAGTACTTC. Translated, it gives CASSLASGGGEQYF.

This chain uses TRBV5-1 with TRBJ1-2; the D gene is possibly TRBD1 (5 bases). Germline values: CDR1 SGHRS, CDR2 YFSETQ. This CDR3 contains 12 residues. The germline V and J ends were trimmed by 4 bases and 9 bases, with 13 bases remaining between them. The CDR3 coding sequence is TGCGCCAGCAGCGCGGCCGGGGGTAGCTACACCTTC. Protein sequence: CASSAAGGSYTF.